The T cell receptor (beta chain) under discussion was sequenced for a study of T cells after yellow fever vaccination. Study-wide context: Preparation used SMART-Seq v4 Ultra Low Input for the low-cell-number fractions.

Trimming removed 5 bases at V and 3 bases at J, with 11 bases between. The CDR3 sequence is 13 residues long. The germline V gene has CDR1 SGHTA and CDR2 FQGNSA. 5'RACE template switching produced TCR cDNA carrying a universal primer site and UMIs. TCRdb recomputed calls from the 5' RACE reads with MiXCR, one row per CDR3 protein. The sample includes more than 350,000 distinct CDR3 sequences, roughly 11% of them seen just once. This rearrangement joins TRBV7-2 to TRBJ2-7, with D uncertain. This material consisted of PBMCs, taken on the day of the first yellow fever vaccination. The TCR was taken from a man aged 18 to 29 who received the YFV17D yellow fever vaccine. DNA for the CDR3: TGTGCCAGCAGCCCAAAGGTGGACTACGAGCAGTACTTC. It codes for CASSPKVDYEQYF.